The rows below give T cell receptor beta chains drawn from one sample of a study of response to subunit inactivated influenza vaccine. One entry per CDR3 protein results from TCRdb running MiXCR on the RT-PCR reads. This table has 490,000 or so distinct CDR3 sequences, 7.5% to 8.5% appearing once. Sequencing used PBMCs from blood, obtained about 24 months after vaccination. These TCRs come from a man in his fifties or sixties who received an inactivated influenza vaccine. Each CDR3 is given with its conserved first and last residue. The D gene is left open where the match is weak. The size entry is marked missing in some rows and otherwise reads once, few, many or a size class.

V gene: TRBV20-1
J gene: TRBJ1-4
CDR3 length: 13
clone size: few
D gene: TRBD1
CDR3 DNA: TGCAGTGCAAAGACAGGGCTTAATGAAAAACTGTTTTTT
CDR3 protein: CSAKTGLNEKLFF

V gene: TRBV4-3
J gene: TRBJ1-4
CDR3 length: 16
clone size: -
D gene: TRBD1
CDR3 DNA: TGCGCCAGCAGCCAAGCCATAAGGACAGGGGATGAAAAACTGTTTTTT
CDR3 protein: CASSQAIRTGDEKLFF

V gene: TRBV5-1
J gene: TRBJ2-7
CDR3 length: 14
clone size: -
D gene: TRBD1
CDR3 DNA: TGCGCCAGCAGCTTACAGGGACAGGGAGGGGAGCAGTACTTC
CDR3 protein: CASSLQGQGGEQYF

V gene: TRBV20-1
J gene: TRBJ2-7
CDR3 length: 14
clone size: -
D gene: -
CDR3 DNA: TGCAGTGCTCTTAGCGCGTCTCCCTCCTACGAGCAGTACTTC
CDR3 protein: CSALSASPSYEQYF

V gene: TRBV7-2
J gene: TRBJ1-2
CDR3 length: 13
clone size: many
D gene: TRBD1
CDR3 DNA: TGTGCCAGCAGCTTGACAGGGGTTGAGGGCTACACCTTC
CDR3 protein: CASSLTGVEGYTF

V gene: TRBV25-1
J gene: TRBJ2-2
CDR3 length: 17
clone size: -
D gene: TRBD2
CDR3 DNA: TGTGCCAGCAGTGAGGGACTAGCGGGGGGGCCGACCGGGGAGCTGTTTTTT
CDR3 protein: CASSEGLAGGPTGELFF

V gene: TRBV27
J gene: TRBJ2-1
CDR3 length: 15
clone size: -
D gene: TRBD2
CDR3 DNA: TGTGCCAGCAGTTTAGCGGGAGGTACTTCGAATGAGCAGTTCTTC
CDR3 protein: CASSLAGGTSNEQFF

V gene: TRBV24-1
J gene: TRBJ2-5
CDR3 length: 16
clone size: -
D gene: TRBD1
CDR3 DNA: TGTGCCACCAGTGATTCCGGGACAGGGCCTCAAGAGACCCAGTACTTC
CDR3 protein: CATSDSGTGPQETQYF

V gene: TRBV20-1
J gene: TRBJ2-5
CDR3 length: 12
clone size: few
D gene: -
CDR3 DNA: TGCAGTGCCCGGCTAGGAGCTGAGACCCAGTACTTC
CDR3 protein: CSARLGAETQYF

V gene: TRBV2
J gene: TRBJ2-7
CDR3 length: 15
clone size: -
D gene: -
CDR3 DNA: TGTGCCAGCAGTTATGGGGGGGACAACTCCTACGAGCAGTACTTC
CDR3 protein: CASSYGGDNSYEQYF

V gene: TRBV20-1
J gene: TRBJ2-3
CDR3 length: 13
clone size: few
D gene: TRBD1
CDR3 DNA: TGCAGTTACTGGGACAGGGGGACAGATACGCAGTATTTT
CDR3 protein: CSYWDRGTDTQYF

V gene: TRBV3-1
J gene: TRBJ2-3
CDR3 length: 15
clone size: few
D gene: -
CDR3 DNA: TGTGCCAGCAGCCAAGGAGGGTTTAGCACAGATACGCAGTATTTT
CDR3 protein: CASSQGGFSTDTQYF

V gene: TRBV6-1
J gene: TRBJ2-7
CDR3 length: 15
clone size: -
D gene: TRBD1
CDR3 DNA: TGTGCCAGCAGTGGAAACAGGGGTACCGGCTACGAGCAGTACTTC
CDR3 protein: CASSGNRGTGYEQYF

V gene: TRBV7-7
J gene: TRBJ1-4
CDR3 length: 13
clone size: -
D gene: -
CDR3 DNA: TGTGCCAGCAGCTTAACCTTTAATGAAAAACTGTTTTTT
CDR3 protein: CASSLTFNEKLFF

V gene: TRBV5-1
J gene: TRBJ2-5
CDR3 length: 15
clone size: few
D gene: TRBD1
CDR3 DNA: TGCGCCAGCAGCTTAATCACCGGACAGGGGGGGACCCAGTACTTC
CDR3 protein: CASSLITGQGGTQYF

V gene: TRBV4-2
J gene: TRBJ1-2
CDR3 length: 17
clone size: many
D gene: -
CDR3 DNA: TGTGCCAGCAGCTCAAGCGGATGGGAGGACTACAACTATGGCTACACCTTC
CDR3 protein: CASSSSGWEDYNYGYTF

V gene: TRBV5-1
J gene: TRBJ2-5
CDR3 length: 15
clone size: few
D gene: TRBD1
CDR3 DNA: TGCGCCAGCAGCGGTACCGGGACAGGGATGGAGACCCAGTACTTC
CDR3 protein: CASSGTGTGMETQYF

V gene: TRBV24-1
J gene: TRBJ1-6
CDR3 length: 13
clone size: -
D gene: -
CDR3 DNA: TGTGCCACCAGGAGGGACACTAATTCACCCCTCCACTTT
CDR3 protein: CATRRDTNSPLHF

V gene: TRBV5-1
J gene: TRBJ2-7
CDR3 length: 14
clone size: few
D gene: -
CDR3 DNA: TGCGCCAGCAGCTCCGGGTCACTCGGGGACGAGCAGTACTTC
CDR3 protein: CASSSGSLGDEQYF

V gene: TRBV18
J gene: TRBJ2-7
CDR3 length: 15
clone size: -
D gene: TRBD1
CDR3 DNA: TGTGCCAGCTCACCTACAGGGGCGATGACCTACGAGCAGTACTTC
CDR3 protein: CASSPTGAMTYEQYF

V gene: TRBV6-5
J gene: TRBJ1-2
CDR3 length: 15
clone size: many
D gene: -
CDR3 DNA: TGTGCCAGCAGTTACTCGATGACAGGAAAATATGGCTACACCTTC
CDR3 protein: CASSYSMTGKYGYTF

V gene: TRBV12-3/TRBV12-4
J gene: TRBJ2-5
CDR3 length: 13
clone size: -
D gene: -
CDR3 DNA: TGTGCCAGCAGTTCTTTAGATGGCGAGACCCAGTACTTC
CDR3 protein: CASSSLDGETQYF

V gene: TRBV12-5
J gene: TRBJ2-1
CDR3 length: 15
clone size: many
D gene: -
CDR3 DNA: TGTGCTAGTGGGGCAGGGGTAGGCTCCTACAATGAGCAGTTCTTC
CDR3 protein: CASGAGVGSYNEQFF

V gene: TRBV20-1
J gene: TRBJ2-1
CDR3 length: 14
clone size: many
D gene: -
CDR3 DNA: TGCAGTGCTAGAAGCCTAGCGAGGGCCAATGAGCAGTTCTTC
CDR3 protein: CSARSLARANEQFF

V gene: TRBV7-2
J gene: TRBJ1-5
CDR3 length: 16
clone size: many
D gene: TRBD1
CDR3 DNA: TGTGCCAGCAGCTTGGGGACAGGGGGTTTCAGCCAGCCCCAGCATTTT
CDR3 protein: CASSLGTGGFSQPQHF

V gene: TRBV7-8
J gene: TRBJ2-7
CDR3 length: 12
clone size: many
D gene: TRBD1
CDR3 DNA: TGTGCCAGCAGCTTGGGCCGGGACAGGTTATACTTC
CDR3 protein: CASSLGRDRLYF

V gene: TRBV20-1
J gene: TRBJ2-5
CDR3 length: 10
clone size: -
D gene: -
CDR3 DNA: TGCAGTGCCGAGCGGGTGGCCCAGTACTTC
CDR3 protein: CSAERVAQYF

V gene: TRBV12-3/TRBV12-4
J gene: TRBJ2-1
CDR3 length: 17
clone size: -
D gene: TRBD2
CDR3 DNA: TGTGCCAGCACCGACCGGAGGAGTCTGGTTAGCGGGAAAGAGCAGTTCTTC
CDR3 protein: CASTDRRSLVSGKEQFF

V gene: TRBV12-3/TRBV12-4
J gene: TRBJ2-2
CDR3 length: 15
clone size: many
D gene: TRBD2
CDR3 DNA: TGTGCCAGCAGTCAACTAGCGTGGAACACCGGGGAGCTGTTTTTT
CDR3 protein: CASSQLAWNTGELFF

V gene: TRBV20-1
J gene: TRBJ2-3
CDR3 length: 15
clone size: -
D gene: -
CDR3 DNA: TGCAGTGCTAGAGATTTTGCGGTGGGCACAGATACGCAGTATTTT
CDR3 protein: CSARDFAVGTDTQYF

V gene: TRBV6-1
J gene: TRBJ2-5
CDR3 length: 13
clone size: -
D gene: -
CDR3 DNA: TGTGCCAGCCGCATGAACCGGGAAGAGACCCAGTACTTC
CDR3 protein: CASRMNREETQYF

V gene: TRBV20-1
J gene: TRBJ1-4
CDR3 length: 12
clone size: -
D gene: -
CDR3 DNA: TGCAGTACGCGGACAGATAATGAAAAACTGTTTTTT
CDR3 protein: CSTRTDNEKLFF

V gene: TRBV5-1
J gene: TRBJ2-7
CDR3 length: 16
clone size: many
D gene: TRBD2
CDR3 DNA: TGCGCCAGCAGCTCGGGACTAGCGGGGGTGGATTACGAGCAGTACTTC
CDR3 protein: CASSSGLAGVDYEQYF

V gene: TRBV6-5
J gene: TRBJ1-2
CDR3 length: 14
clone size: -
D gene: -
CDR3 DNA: TGTGCCAGCAGTTATTTTGCAGGGAACTATGGCTACACCTTC
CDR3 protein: CASSYFAGNYGYTF

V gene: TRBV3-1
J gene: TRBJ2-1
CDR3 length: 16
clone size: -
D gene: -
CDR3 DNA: TGTGCCAGCAGCCATAGCCAGGGCTTCTCCTACAATGAGCAGTTCTTC
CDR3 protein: CASSHSQGFSYNEQFF

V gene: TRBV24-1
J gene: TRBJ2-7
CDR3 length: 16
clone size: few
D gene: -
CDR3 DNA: TGTGCCACCAGTGACCCCGGTCGGGGCGAGTCTGCCGAGCAGTACTTC
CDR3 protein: CATSDPGRGESAEQYF

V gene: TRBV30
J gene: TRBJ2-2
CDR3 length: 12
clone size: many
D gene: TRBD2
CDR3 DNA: TGTGCCTCCCAGCGGGGTACCGGGGAGCTGTTTTTT
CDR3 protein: CASQRGTGELFF

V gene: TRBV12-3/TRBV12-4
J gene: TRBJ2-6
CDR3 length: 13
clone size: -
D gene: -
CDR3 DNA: TGTGCCAGCGGGCAGGCTGGGGCCAACGTCCTGACTTTC
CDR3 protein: CASGQAGANVLTF

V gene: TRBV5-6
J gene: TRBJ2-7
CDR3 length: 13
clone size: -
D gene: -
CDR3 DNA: TGTGCCGTGTCTAGCTGGAGATGGGTCGAGCAGTACTTC
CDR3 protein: CAVSSWRWVEQYF

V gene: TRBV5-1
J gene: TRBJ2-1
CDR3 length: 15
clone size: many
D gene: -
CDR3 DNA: TGCGCCAGCACCCGGGGTGGGGGCTCCTACAATGAGCAGTTCTTC
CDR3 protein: CASTRGGGSYNEQFF

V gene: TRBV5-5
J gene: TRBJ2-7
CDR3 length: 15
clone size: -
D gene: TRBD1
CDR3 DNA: TGTGCCAGCAGCTTTCGGACAGGGGTTGTCTACGAGCAGTACTTC
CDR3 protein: CASSFRTGVVYEQYF